These T cell receptor beta chains were read from a single sample in a study of T cell responses to AZD1222 COVID-19 vaccine. TCRdb's table, derived via immunoSEQ multiplex PCR, lists solely in-frame clones and lacks some. The sample lists about 110,000 clones; 75% to 90% were seen once. The sample consisted of peripheral blood, taken on day 0 of AZD1222 vaccination. Receptors originate from an adult in good health. Both conserved end residues are part of each CDR3. Size values are once, few and many counts, or a class for expanded clones, and some rows have none.

abundance	v_gene	CDR3aa
NA	TRBV7-2	CASSLTRSGDTQYF
NA	TRBV7-8	CASSSGTGYQNQPQHF
NA	TRBV5-8	CASSLEGQEETQYF
NA	TRBV11-1	CASSPRGAGANVLTF
NA	TRBV15	CATSRDGNGYTF
NA	TRBV7-3	CASSPRGDTQYF
NA	TRBV3-1/TRBV3-2	CASSQVRNTEAFF
NA	TRBV28	CASSSTNPWTGTYEQYF
NA	TRBV9	CASSEWGSGPYNEQFF
NA	TRBV5-4	CASSREGGAFYGYTF
NA	TRBV6-1	CASSESFNQPQHF
NA	TRBV12-5	CASGLPLGTSSYEQYF
NA	TRBV2	CASSPQWGTEAFF
NA	TRBV2	CASSEFRSTSSGNTIYF
NA	TRBV4-1	CASSQGSGWYSEQFF
NA	TRBV28	CASSFRAGTQHF
NA	TRBV5-5	CASSLEDRGGYELFF
few	TRBV2	CASTKMNTEAFF
NA	TRBV3-1/TRBV3-2	CASSQFTTAFYEQYF
NA	TRBV4-3	CASSQDWDEKLFF
NA	TRBV18	CASSLGLGETQYF